This T cell receptor beta chain was recovered during a study of CD8 T cells in Susac syndrome. An amount of RNA that ranged from roughly 0.5 to 1 ug was reverse transcribed with random hexamers. The authors amplified TCR beta CDR3 across 54 Vbeta and 13 Jbeta using immunoSEQ multiplex PCR. TCRdb itself ran the immunoSEQ multiplex PCR reads through MiXCR, one entry per CDR3 protein. The repertoire has 120,000 or so distinct CDR3 sequences, around 94% of them found once; the top ten carry around 0.2%. Sequencing of TCR beta was carried out in blood CD8+ and CD4+ T cells. The patients with Susac syndrome were individuals who fulfilled the recently defined diagnostic criteria for disease that was either definite or probable. This CDR3 contains 17 residues. V was clipped by 3 bases and J by 0 bases, with 20 bases between them. CDR1 and CDR2 (germline): DFQATT, SNEGSKA (reference sequence).

This clonotype originated in a human donor with Susac syndrome. Sequenced sample: CD8+ T cells from PBMCs. The V and J genes are TRBV20-1 and TRBJ1-1; D is possibly TRBD1 (6 bases). CDR3 sequence: CSASRGTRPRMNTEAFF. The DNA for the CDR3 is TGCAGTGCTAGTAGGGGGACCAGGCCGAGGATGAACACTGAAGCTTTCTTT.